These 20 T cell receptor beta chains share one sample of origin, sequenced in a study of patients and donors after allogeneic stem cell transplantation. TCRdb independently ran MiXCR on the RT-PCR reads; one entry per CDR3 protein. This table has about 960,000 distinct CDR3 sequences, roughly 18% appearing once. The sample comprised blood, either unsorted or a sorted T cell fraction (not recorded which). Source of these receptors: a human donor who was either an allogeneic HSCT recipient or a stem cell or donor lymphocyte infusion donor (not recorded which). It is not recorded whose cells these are; they may come from a transplant donor.

The chain employs TRBV6-5 and TRBJ1-2, with 7 bases that match TRBD1. Unmatched junction bases numbered 12, after V lost 4 bases and J lost 4 bases. The length of the CDR3 is 16 residues. Germline V gives CDR1 MNHEY, CDR2 SVGAGI. The CDR3 region is CASSFNRDRRSYGYTF. The CDR3 nucleotides are TGTGCCAGCAGTTTCAACCGGGACAGAAGGTCCTATGGCTACACCTTC.

This clonotype was observed a few times. The chain is built from TRBV7-2 and TRBJ2-5; weak D call: TRBD2 (5 bases). The CDR3 has 15 residues. The germline V gene encodes CDR1 SGHTA and CDR2 FQGNSA. Deletions cut 2 bases from V and 5 bases from J, with 15 bases between. The CDR3 coding sequence is TGTGCCAGCAGCTTAAATCGAGGGCCTGAGGAGACCCAGTACTTC. It is translated as CASSLNRGPEETQYF.

This sequence joins TRBV7-8 and TRBJ2-2, with no clear D. V gave up 3 bases and J gave up 1 base, with 15 bases separating them. This CDR3 has 17 amino acids. Germline assignment: CDR1 SGHVS and CDR2 FQNEAQ. CDR3 DNA sequence: TGTGCCAGCAGCTTTATCGATTGGTTGGTGAACACCGGGGAGCTGTTTTTT. Protein sequence: CASSFIDWLVNTGELFF. Based on the CDR3 plus reference TRBV7-8 and TRBJ2-2, the full variable domain is GAGVSQSPRYKVAKRGQDVALRCDPISGHVSLFWYQQALGQGPEFLTYFQNEAQLDKSGLPSDRFFAERPEGSVSTLKIQRTQQEDSAVYLCASSFIDWLVNTGELFFGEGSRLTVL.

V is TRBV20-1 and J is TRBJ2-3, with D unclear. V was cut by 5 bases and J by 0 bases, with 15 bases left in between. Germline V gene lookup returns CDR1 DFQATT and CDR2 SNEGSKA (reference sequence). The CDR3 spans 15 residues. This chain's CDR3 is CSAPKQMSSTDTQYF. The DNA of the CDR3 is TGCAGTGCTCCAAAACAGATGTCTAGCACAGATACGCAGTATTTT.

This clonotype appeared a few times. This sequence joins TRBV12-3 or TRBV12-4 and TRBJ2-7, with 11 bases lining up with TRBD1. The trim removed 5 bases at V and 10 bases at J, leaving 10 bases unmatched. The CDR3 sequence is 14 residues long. Here the CDR3 DNA reads TGTGCCAGCAGTCCCTCCGGGACAGGGGGGGATCAGTACTTC. Its translation: CASSPSGTGGDQYF.

The V gene is TRBV7-9, the J gene TRBJ1-1; D unclear. This CDR3 has 13 amino acids. Germline-derived CDR1 and CDR2 are SEHNR and FQNEAQ (reference sequence). The CDR3 bases are TGTGCGAGCTACGCTGGCGAGTACACTGAAGCTTTCTTT. It codes for CASYAGEYTEAFF.

Only a few counts were recorded for this clonotype. The chain joins TRBV3-1 to TRBJ2-7; TRBD2 matches at 11 bases. The CDR3 has 16 residues. Germline V lookup: CDR1 LGHDT, CDR2 YNNKEL (reference sequence). Trimming took 0 bases from V and 9 from J; bases not matched to a gene: 10. CDR3 region: CASSQEIPTSGGVQYF. The CDR3 DNA is TGTGCCAGCAGCCAAGAGATCCCTACTAGCGGGGGCGTGCAGTACTTC.

The chain recombines TRBV19 with TRBJ2-7; 15 nucleotides line up with TRBD2. Losses at the gene ends were 3 bases for V and 6 bases for J; bases not matched to a gene: 3. The V gene's germline CDR1 is LNHDA and CDR2 SQIVND (reference sequence). The CDR3 runs to 15 residues. The CDR3 coding sequence is TGTGCCAGTAGTATCAGGGGACTAGCGGGAGGCGAGCAGTACTTC. Its protein is CASSIRGLAGGEQYF.

This clonotype was observed a few times. The chain has TRBV4-1 and TRBJ1-6, with 7 positions matching TRBD1. Germline CDR1 is MGHRA and CDR2 is YSYEKL. The J segment lost 6 bases and the V segment lost 4 bases, leaving 6 bases of the junction unmatched. The CDR3 sequence is 15 residues long. The CDR3 region is CASSRLGQLNSPLHF. Here the CDR3 DNA reads TGCGCCAGCAGCCGACTGGGACAGCTTAATTCACCCCTCCACTTT.

This clonotype was recorded at least ten times. The rearrangement uses TRBV12-3 or TRBV12-4 and TRBJ1-1; no clear D gene. The CDR3 has 16 amino acids. Between the trimmed V and J ends, which lost 5 bases and 2 bases, there was a span of 18 bases. The CDR3, as DNA: TGTGCCAGCAGTCCTGGTAAGGGCGGGTTCAACACTGAAGCTTTCTTT. The encoded protein is CASSPGKGGFNTEAFF.

This clonotype was observed a few times. The DNA for the CDR3 is TGTGCCAGCAGGGGGCGGAAAGTAGTGGCCTACGAGCAGTACTTC. Amino acid sequence: CASRGRKVVAYEQYF. The V gene is TRBV21-1, the J gene TRBJ2-7; the table assigns TRBD1, which was not confirmed against the DNA. TRBV21-1 represents a pseudogene. The CDR3 length is 15 residues.

This clonotype was seen a handful of times. V gene TRBV3-1 combines with J gene TRBJ2-7; D unresolved. V gave up 3 bases and J gave up 0 bases, with 15 bases separating them. The CDR3 runs to 16 residues. Germline values: CDR1 LGHDT, CDR2 YNNKEL (reference sequence). The CDR3 region is CASSHLVDSDSYEQYF. The CDR3, as DNA: TGTGCCAGCAGCCACTTGGTTGACTCAGACTCCTACGAGCAGTACTTC.

This clonotype was seen repeatedly, ten times or more. V usage is TRBV12-3 or TRBV12-4 and J usage is TRBJ1-2; D is unclear. The CDR3 has 14 residues. V was pared by 3 bases and J by 6 bases, with 14 bases between. For the CDR3, the DNA is TGTGCCAGCAGTTTCACCGCAGGCGTGGATGGCTACACCTTC. Translation gives CASSFTAGVDGYTF.

The chain recombines TRBV20-1 with TRBJ2-1; D remains ambiguous. Germline CDR1 DFQATT, CDR2 SNEGSKA (reference sequence). V was clipped by 7 bases and J by 7 bases, with 8 bases between them. The CDR3 length is 10 residues. The CDR3 is CSVWGNEQFF. Written as DNA, the CDR3 is TGCAGTGTGTGGGGAAATGAGCAGTTCTTC.

The V gene is TRBV28, the J gene TRBJ1-4; D is perhaps TRBD1 (5 bases). The CDR3 length is 13 residues. The germline V and J ends were trimmed by 6 bases and 10 bases, with 15 bases remaining between them. Per the germline V gene, CDR1 is MDHEN and CDR2 is SYDVKM. The CDR3 bases are TGTGCCAGCAGCCCGTTCAGGGAAGGAAAACTGTTTTTT. This sequence encodes CASSPFREGKLFF.

The chain couples TRBV20-1 to TRBJ2-3; D might be TRBD2 (6 bases). Trimming took off 4 bases at V and 3 bases at J, with 14 bases between the two ends. CDR1 DFQATT and CDR2 SNEGSKA come from the germline V gene (reference sequence). The CDR3 is made up of 14 amino acids. CDR3 DNA sequence: TGCAGTGCTACCCGGGGAGGCGGGACAGATACGCAGTATTTT. This codes for CSATRGGGTDTQYF.

The V and J genes are TRBV4-2 and TRBJ2-7; 7 bases fit TRBD1. This CDR3 is 16 amino acids long. With 2 bases clipped from V and 0 bases from J, the junction kept 7 bases outside the gene matches. Germline-derived CDR1 and CDR2 are LGHNA and YNFKEQ. For the CDR3, the DNA is TGTGCCAGCAGCCAACCCCGGACAGGTTTCTCCTACGAGCAGTACTTC. Residues: CASSQPRTGFSYEQYF.

This clonotype was found a few times. The chain recombines TRBV20-1 with TRBJ2-3, with 10 bases that match TRBD2. CDR1 is DFQATT, CDR2 SNEGSKA, per germline (reference sequence). J gave up 4 bases and V 4 bases, and 11 bases lay outside the gene matches. This CDR3 spans 16 amino acids. CDR3 DNA: TGCAGTGCTATCCTCAGCGGGGGGGCCTCCCCAGATACGCAGTATTTT. As protein: CSAILSGGASPDTQYF.

The sample holds a few counts of this clonotype. The chain carries TRBV6-1 and TRBJ2-5; 13 bases fit TRBD2. Germline-derived CDR1 and CDR2 are MNHNS and SASEGT. V trimming: 4 bases; J trimming: 5 bases; junction bases outside the gene matches: 13. The CDR3 has 18 residues. The CDR3 DNA reads as TGTGCCAGCAGTGGTGAGACTAGCGGGAGGTCGAGGGAGGAGACCCAGTACTTC. Protein product: CASSGETSGRSREETQYF.

This chain uses TRBV29-1 with TRBJ2-7, with D tentatively TRBD2 (5 bases). Germline CDR1 SQVTM, CDR2 ANQGSEA. V was trimmed by 6 bases and J by 3 bases, leaving 15 bases between them. The CDR3 runs 13 residues. The CDR3, as DNA: TGCAGCGTCCTCCGAGGGCGGAACTACGAGCAGTACTTC. Translated, it gives CSVLRGRNYEQYF.